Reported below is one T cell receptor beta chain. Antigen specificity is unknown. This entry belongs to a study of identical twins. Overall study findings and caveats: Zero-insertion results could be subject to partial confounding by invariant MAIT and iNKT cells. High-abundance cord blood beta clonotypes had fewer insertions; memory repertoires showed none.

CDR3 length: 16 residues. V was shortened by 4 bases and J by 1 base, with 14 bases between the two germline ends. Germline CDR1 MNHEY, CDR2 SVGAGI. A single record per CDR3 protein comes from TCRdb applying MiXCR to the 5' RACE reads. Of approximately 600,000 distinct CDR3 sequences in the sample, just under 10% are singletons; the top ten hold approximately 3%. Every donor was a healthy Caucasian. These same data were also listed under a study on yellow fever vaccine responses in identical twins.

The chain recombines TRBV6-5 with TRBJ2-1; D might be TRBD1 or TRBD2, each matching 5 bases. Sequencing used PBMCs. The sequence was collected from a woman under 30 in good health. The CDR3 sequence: CASSSLLGESYNEQFF. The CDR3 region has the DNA TGTGCCAGCAGTTCGCTTCTAGGGGAGTCCTACAATGAGCAGTTCTTC.